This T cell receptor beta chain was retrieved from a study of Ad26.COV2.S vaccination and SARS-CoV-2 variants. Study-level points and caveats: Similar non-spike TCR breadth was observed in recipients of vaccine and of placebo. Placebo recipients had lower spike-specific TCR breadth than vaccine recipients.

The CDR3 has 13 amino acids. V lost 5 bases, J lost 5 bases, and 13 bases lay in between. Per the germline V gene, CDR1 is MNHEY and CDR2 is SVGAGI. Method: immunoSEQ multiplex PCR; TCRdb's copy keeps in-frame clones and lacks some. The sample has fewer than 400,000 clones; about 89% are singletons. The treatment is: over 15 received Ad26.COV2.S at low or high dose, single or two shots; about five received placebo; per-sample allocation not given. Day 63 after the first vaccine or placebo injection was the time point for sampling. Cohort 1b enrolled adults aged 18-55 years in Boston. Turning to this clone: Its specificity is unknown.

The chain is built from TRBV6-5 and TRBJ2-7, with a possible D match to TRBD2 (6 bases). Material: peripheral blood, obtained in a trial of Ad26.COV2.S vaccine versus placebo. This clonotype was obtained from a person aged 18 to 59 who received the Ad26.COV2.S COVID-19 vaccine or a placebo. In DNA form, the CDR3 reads TGTGCCAGCAGTCTCCGGGGAGGCCACGAGCAGTACTTC. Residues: CASSLRGGHEQYF.